A selection of T cell receptor beta chains follows, all from one sample in a study of memory CD4+ T cells and cytomegalovirus serostatus. Measured with immunoSEQ multiplex PCR; TCRdb has only the in-frame clones, and not every one. The table lists 40,000 to 45,000 clones, approximately 82% of them singletons. The specimen sequenced was memory CD4+ T cells from blood. These TCRs come from an adult in good health and CMV-seronegative. Each CDR3 is given with its conserved first and last residue. A D gene is named only where the DNA matches it firmly. Clone size is given for some rows only: seen once, a few or many times, or a class if the clone is expanded.

>-|-|TRBV28|TRBJ1-3
TGTGCCAGCAGTTCATCTCAGGTGACAGGAAACACCATATATTTT
CASSSSQVTGNTIYF
>-|-|TRBV15|TRBJ1-3
TGTGCCACCAGCATTGGACCCTCTGGAAACACCATATATTTT
CATSIGPSGNTIYF
>-|-|TRBV11-2|TRBJ1-1
TGTGCCAGCAGCCTCCACGGGGGGACTGAAGCTTTCTTT
CASSLHGGTEAFF
>few|-|TRBV2|TRBJ1-6
TGTGCCAGCAGTGAACTGGGCGGACCCAATTCACCCCTCCACTTT
CASSELGGPNSPLHF
>-|-|TRBV5-1|TRBJ2-7
TGCGCCAGCAGCTTGGGGTTAGGGGGAACCTACGAGCAGTACTTC
CASSLGLGGTYEQYF
>-|TRBD1|TRBV10-3|TRBJ2-1
TGTGCCATCAGTGAGGGGACAGGGAACAATGAGCAGTTCTTC
CAISEGTGNNEQFF
>-|TRBD2|TRBV5-6|TRBJ2-5
TGTGCCAGCAGTAAATACGGGGGGGCCGAAGAGACCCAGTACTTC
CASSKYGGAEETQYF
>-|-|TRBV5-6|TRBJ2-3
TGTGCCAGCAGCTCGGACAGTAGCACAGATACGCAGTATTTT
CASSSDSSTDTQYF
>-|TRBD2|TRBV5-6|TRBJ2-5
TGTGCCAGCGGGTTACTAGCGGGGGGTTCTCTGAAGACCCAGTACTTC
CASGLLAGGSLKTQYF
>-|-|TRBV13|TRBJ2-6
TGTGCCAGCAGCACCCGGGTGGGGCGTCTATCAGGGGCCAACGTCCTGACTTTC
CASSTRVGRLSGANVLTF
>-|-|TRBV29-1|TRBJ1-3
TGCAGCGTGGCCGGACAGTACGGAAACACCATATATTTT
CSVAGQYGNTIYF
>-|-|TRBV4-2|TRBJ2-3
TGTGCCAGCAGCCAAGACAGACTGAGCACAGATACGCAGTATTTT
CASSQDRLSTDTQYF
>-|TRBD1|TRBV5-1|TRBJ2-5
TGCGCCAGCAGTTCGACAGGGTTAGTTCAAGAGACCCAGTACTTC
CASSSTGLVQETQYF
>-|-|TRBV5-6|TRBJ2-5
TGTGCCAGCAGCCCGGACCTAAGTCAAGAGACCCAGTACTTC
CASSPDLSQETQYF
>few|-|TRBV11-3|TRBJ2-5
TGTGCCAGCAGCTTAGGAGGGCTAGGCCTGGGAGAGACCCAGTACTTC
CASSLGGLGLGETQYF